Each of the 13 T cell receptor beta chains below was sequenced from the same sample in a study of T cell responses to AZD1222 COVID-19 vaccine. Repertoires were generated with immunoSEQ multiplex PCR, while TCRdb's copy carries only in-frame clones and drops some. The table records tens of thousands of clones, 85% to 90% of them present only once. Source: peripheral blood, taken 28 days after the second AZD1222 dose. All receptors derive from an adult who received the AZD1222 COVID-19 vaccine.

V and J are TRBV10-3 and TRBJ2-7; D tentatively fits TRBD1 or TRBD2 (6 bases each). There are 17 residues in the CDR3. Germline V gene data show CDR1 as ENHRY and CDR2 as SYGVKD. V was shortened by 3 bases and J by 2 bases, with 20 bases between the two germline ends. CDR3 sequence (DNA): TGTGCCATCAGTGAAGTCGGGGGCACGACGGGCCCCTACGAGCAGTACTTC. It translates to CAISEVGGTTGPYEQYF.

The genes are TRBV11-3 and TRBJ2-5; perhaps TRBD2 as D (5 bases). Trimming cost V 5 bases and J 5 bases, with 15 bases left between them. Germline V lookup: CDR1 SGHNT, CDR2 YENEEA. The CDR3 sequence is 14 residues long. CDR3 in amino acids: CASSRPREGETQYF. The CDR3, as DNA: TGTGCCAGCAGCCGGCCACGGGAAGGTGAGACCCAGTACTTC.

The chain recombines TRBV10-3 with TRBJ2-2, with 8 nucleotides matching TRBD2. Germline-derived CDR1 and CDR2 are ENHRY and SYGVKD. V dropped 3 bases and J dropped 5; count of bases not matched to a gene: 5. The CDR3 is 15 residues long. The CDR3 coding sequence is TGTGCCATCAGTGATGGAAGCGGGAGAACCGGGGAGCTGTTTTTT. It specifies CAISDGSGRTGELFF.

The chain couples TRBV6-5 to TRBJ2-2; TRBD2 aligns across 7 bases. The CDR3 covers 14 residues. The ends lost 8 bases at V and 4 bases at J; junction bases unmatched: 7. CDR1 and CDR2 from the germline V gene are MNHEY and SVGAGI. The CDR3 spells CASLLGGSTGELFF. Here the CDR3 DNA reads TGTGCCAGCCTGCTGGGGGGGAGCACCGGGGAGCTGTTTTTT.

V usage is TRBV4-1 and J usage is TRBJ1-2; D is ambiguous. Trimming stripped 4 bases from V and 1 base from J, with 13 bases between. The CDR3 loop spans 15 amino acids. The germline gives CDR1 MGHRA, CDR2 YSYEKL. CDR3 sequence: CASSLSRANNYGYTF. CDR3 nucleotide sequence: TGCGCCAGCAGCCTATCTAGGGCCAATAACTATGGCTACACCTTC.

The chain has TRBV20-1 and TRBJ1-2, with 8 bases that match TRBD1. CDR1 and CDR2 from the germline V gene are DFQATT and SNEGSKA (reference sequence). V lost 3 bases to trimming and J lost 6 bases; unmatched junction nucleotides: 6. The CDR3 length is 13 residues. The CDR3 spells CSASGRGLHGYTF. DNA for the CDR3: TGCAGTGCTAGTGGCAGGGGGCTTCATGGCTACACCTTC.

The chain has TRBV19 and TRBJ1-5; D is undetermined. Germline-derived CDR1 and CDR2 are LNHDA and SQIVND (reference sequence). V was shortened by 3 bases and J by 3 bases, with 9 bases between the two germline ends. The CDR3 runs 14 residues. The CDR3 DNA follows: TGTGCCAGTAGTATGAAACGGTTCAATCAGCCCCAGCATTTT. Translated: CASSMKRFNQPQHF.

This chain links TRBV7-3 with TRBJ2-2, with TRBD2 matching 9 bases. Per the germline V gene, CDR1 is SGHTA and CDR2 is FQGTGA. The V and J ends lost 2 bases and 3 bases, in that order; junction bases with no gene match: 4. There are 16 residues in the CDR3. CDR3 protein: CASSLVASGDTGELFF. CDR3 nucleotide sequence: TGTGCCAGCAGCTTAGTGGCTAGCGGGGACACCGGGGAGCTGTTTTTT.

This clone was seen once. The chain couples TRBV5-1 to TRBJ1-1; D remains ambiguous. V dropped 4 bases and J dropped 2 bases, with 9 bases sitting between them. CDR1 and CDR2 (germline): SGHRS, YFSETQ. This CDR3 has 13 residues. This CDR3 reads CASSPGPNTEAFF. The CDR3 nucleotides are TGCGCCAGCAGCCCTGGTCCCAACACTGAAGCTTTCTTT.

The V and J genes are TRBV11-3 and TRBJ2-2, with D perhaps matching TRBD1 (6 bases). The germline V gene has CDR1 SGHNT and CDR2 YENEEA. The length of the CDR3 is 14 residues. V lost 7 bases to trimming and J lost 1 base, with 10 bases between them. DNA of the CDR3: TGTGCCAGCAAGGGGACACTGAACACCGGGGAGCTGTTTTTT. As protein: CASKGTLNTGELFF. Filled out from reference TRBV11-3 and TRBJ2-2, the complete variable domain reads EAGVVQSPRYKIIEKKQPVAFWCNPISGHNTLYWYLQNLGQGPELLIRYENEEAVDDSQLPKDRFSAERLKGVDSTLKIQPAELGDSAVYLCASKGTLNTGELFFGEGSRLTVL.

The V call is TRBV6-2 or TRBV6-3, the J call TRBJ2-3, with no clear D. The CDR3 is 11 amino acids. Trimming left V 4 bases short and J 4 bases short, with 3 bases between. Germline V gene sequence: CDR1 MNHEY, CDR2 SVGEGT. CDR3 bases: TGTGCCAGCAGTTTAGCAGATACGCAGTATTTT. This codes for CASSLADTQYF.

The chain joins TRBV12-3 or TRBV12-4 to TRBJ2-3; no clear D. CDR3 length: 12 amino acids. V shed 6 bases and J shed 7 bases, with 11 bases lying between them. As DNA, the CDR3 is TGTGCCAGCAGCCCCCAACCCTATACGCAGTATTTT. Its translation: CASSPQPYTQYF.

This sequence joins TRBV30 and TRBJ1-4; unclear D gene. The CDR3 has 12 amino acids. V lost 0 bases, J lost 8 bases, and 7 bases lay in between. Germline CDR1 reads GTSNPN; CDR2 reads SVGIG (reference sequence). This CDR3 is CAWSVSKEKLFF. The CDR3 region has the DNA TGTGCCTGGAGTGTAAGCAAAGAAAAACTGTTTTTT.